This is a list of T cell receptor beta chains from one sample in a study of shared clonotypes between healthy human individuals. Clones were read by immunoSEQ multiplex PCR, and TCRdb kept only the in-frame ones, dropping some. The repertoire has some 2.1 million clones, less than 95% of them found once; the top ten carry approximately 1.2%. Sequencing was carried out using naive CD8+ T cells sorted from blood. The receptors here all came from a man in his late teens or twenties in good health. Each CDR3 is given with its conserved first and last residue. Fields, in order: clone size, J gene, V gene, D gene, CDR3 DNA, CDR3 protein. D genes are given only for firm matches. Clone sizes are given selectively: once, few, many, or a class where the clone is expanded.

>NA|TRBJ1-1|TRBV10-3|TRBD1
TGTGCCATCAGTAGTGTAGACAGGGAGAACACTGAAGCTTTCTTT
CAISSVDRENTEAFF
>NA|TRBJ2-7|TRBV7-9|TRBD2
TGTGCCAGCGGGACTAGCGGTCCCCTAATCGGCGAGCAGTACTTC
CASGTSGPLIGEQYF
>NA|TRBJ2-1|TRBV19|NA
TGTGCCAGTACCTCGGAGGTCAATGAGCAGTTCTTC
CASTSEVNEQFF
>NA|TRBJ1-1|TRBV5-6|NA
TGTGCCAGCAGCTTGGAGTCAGGGAACACTGAAGCTTTCTTT
CASSLESGNTEAFF
>NA|TRBJ1-3|TRBV5-1|TRBD1
TGCGCCAGCAGCTTGTCGGCAGGGGGTTTTAACACCATATATTTT
CASSLSAGGFNTIYF
>NA|TRBJ2-1|TRBV4-3|NA
TGCGCCAGCAGCCGGATCGGGAGCCGGTACAATGAGCAGTTCTTC
CASSRIGSRYNEQFF
>NA|TRBJ2-2|TRBV11-3|NA
TGTGCCAGCAGCTTAGGTTCGAACACCGGGGAGCTGTTTTTT
CASSLGSNTGELFF
>NA|TRBJ2-7|TRBV19|NA
TGTGCCAGTAGTACGATCGAAGATTACCCTGGGAAGCAGTACTTC
CASSTIEDYPGKQYF
>NA|TRBJ2-1|TRBV5-1|TRBD2
TGCGCCAGCACGGCGGTGACAGCTTCTCTAGCGGGACCCTACAATGAGCAGTTCTTC
CASTAVTASLAGPYNEQFF
>NA|TRBJ2-7|TRBV7-9|NA
TGTGCCAGCAGCTTAGCACGGGAAAGCTACGAGCAGTACTTC
CASSLARESYEQYF
>NA|TRBJ2-7|TRBV6-6|NA
TGTGCCAGCAGTACCCCGGGACACCAGCCCTACGAGCAGTACTTC
CASSTPGHQPYEQYF
>NA|TRBJ2-7|TRBV27|NA
TGTGCCAGCAGTTTAGGGGGGATAGTGAACGAGCAGTACTTC
CASSLGGIVNEQYF
>NA|TRBJ2-3|TRBV9|NA
TGTGCCAGCAGCGTAGGGGGTGGCCCAGATACGCAGTATTTT
CASSVGGGPDTQYF
>NA|TRBJ2-2|TRBV4-1|TRBD2
TGCGCCAGCAGCCAAGAGGCGACTAGCGGGCACACCGGGGAGCTGTTTTTT
CASSQEATSGHTGELFF
>NA|TRBJ1-6|TRBV11-2|NA
TGTGCCAGCAGCTTAGATCATGGCCGGGGGCCTAATTCACCCCTCCACTTT
CASSLDHGRGPNSPLHF
>NA|TRBJ1-2|TRBV5-1|NA
TGCGCCAGCAGCTTGGCAACAACAATCTATGGCTACACCTTC
CASSLATTIYGYTF
>NA|TRBJ2-1|TRBV27|TRBD2
TGTGCCAGCAGTTTAGTGCGGGGGTACAATGAGCAGTTCTTC
CASSLVRGYNEQFF
>NA|TRBJ2-4|TRBV5-6|TRBD2
TGTGCCAGCAGCCTAACGAGACTAGCGTCAAACATTCAGTACTTC
CASSLTRLASNIQYF
>once|TRBJ2-3|TRBV13|NA
TGTGCCAGCGTCCCGCCTCAGGGGTACGGCACAGATACGCAGTATTTT
CASVPPQGYGTDTQYF
>once|TRBJ2-5|TRBV14|NA
TGTGCCAGCAGCCACTCAGAGGCACGAAGCGTAAAAGAGACCCAGTACTTC
CASSHSEARSVKETQYF
>NA|TRBJ2-5|TRBV7-8|NA
TGTGCCAGCAGCTTAATGACAGACCAAGAGACCCAGTACTTC
CASSLMTDQETQYF
>NA|TRBJ2-7|TRBV21-1|NA
TGTGCCAGCAGCAAAGGGGGGTGTTGCAGCTCCTACGAGCAGTACTTC
CASSKGGCCSSYEQYF
>once|TRBJ2-7|TRBV10-3|TRBD1
TGTGCCATCACTCCAACAGGGGCCGACGAGCAGTACTTC
CAITPTGADEQYF
>NA|TRBJ1-6|TRBV6-4|NA
TGTGCCAGCAGGAAACGGGCAGTCCCTAATTCACCCCTCCACTTT
CASRKRAVPNSPLHF
>NA|TRBJ2-1|TRBV9|NA
TGTGCCAGCAGCGTAGGCGCTAGCGCTCCTAACAATGAGCAGTTCTTC
CASSVGASAPNNEQFF
>NA|TRBJ1-6|TRBV4-3|NA
TGCGCCAGCAGCCAAATTACCTATACAAATTCACCCCTCCACTTT
CASSQITYTNSPLHF
>NA|TRBJ1-1|TRBV6-1|NA
TGTGCCAGCACGAACCCTGAAGCTTTCTTT
CASTNPEAFF
>NA|TRBJ1-2|TRBV9|NA
TGTGCCAGCAACCTGAGTCCAGACAATAACTATGGCTACACCTTC
CASNLSPDNNYGYTF
>NA|TRBJ2-7|TRBV27|NA
TGTGCCAGCAGTTACACGCCCGACTACGAGCAGTACTTC
CASSYTPDYEQYF